The next 14 T cell receptor beta chains were all read from a single sample in a study of shared clonotypes between healthy human individuals. Only in-frame clones appear in the TCRdb table, and some are missing; sequencing was by immunoSEQ multiplex PCR. The sample carries nearly 2 million clones, roughly 95% recorded once. Selected positively for CCR7 and CD45RO-negative, naive CD8 cells excluded terminally differentiated effector memory CD45RA+ cells. Material: naive CD8+ T cells sorted from blood. These receptors were taken from a man aged 18-30 years in good health.

This chain links TRBV9 with TRBJ2-7; 9 bases map to TRBD2. The CDR3 sequence is 16 residues long. Germline V gene lookup returns CDR1 SGDLS and CDR2 YYNGEE. The trim removed 2 bases at V and 2 bases at J, leaving 8 bases unmatched. CDR3 in amino acids: CASSVGGIAGAYEQYF. The CDR3 nucleotides are TGTGCCAGCAGCGTCGGGGGGATAGCGGGAGCCTACGAGCAGTACTTC.

The V gene is TRBV5-1, the J gene TRBJ1-2, with D possibly TRBD1 on 6 matching bases. V lost 0 bases and J 14 bases, leaving 11 bases between the germline ends. The CDR3 contains 11 residues. Germline V gene data show CDR1 as SGHRS and CDR2 as YFSETQ. DNA for the CDR3: TGCGCCAGCAGCTTGGAGGGGGAGAGGACCTTC. Translated: CASSLEGERTF.

A remark on this clone: Other DNA sequences in the sample encode the same CDR3. This chain connects TRBV7-9 to TRBJ2-3; TRBD2 matches 12 bases. Trimming took 2 bases from V and 3 from J; bases not matched to a gene: 3. Germline CDR1 is SEHNR and CDR2 is FQNEAQ (reference sequence). This CDR3 comprises 16 residues. The CDR3 region has the DNA TGTGCCAGCAGCTTACTAGCGGGAGGGCCGACAGATACGCAGTATTTT. It specifies CASSLLAGGPTDTQYF. Together with reference TRBV7-9 and TRBJ2-3, the CDR3 gives the full variable domain: DTGVSQNPRHKITKRGQNVTFRCDPISEHNRLYWYRQTLGQGPEFLTYFQNEAQLEKSRLLSDRFSAERPKGSFSTLEIQRTEQGDSAMYLCASSLLAGGPTDTQYFGPGTRLTVL.

The genes are TRBV19 and TRBJ2-7; D gene unclear. Per germline, CDR1 LNHDA and CDR2 SQIVND (reference sequence). This CDR3 is built from 14 residues. The V end lost 6 bases, the J end lost 0 bases, and 12 bases lay between the germline ends. The CDR3 here is CASSQRPDSYEQYF. CDR3 coding DNA: TGTGCCAGTAGCCAAAGACCGGACTCCTACGAGCAGTACTTC. Variable domain in full (rest from reference TRBV19 and TRBJ2-7): DGGITQSPKYLFRKEGQNVTLSCEQNLNHDAMYWYRQDPGQGLRLIYYSQIVNDFQKGDIAEGYSVSREKKESFPLTVTSAQKNPTAFYLCASSQRPDSYEQYFGPGTRLTVT.

The V and J genes are TRBV19 and TRBJ1-2; no reliable D call. V gave up 2 bases and J gave up 8 bases, with 15 bases separating them. CDR3 length: 14 residues. Germline CDR1 LNHDA, CDR2 SQIVND (reference sequence). DNA of the CDR3: TGTGCCAGTAGTATAATTGATAGTGGAGCCGGCTACACCTTC. This sequence encodes CASSIIDSGAGYTF.

V and J are TRBV11-2 and TRBJ2-1; no clear D gene. The CDR3 totals 13 residues. Looked up from germline, CDR1 is SGHAT and CDR2 is FQNNGV. V dropped 0 bases and J dropped 8 bases, with 8 bases sitting between them. The CDR3 protein is CASSLERAYEQFF. The DNA for the CDR3 is TGTGCCAGCAGCTTAGAGCGAGCCTATGAGCAGTTCTTC.

Concerning this clone itself: Within the sample, other DNA sequences also encode this same CDR3. The chain carries TRBV6-5 and TRBJ2-7, with 8 bases fitting TRBD1. J gave up 2 bases and V 5 bases, and 5 bases lay outside the gene matches. This CDR3 is 14 amino acids long. Germline loops: CDR1 MNHEY, CDR2 SVGAGI. This chain's CDR3 is CASSPTGETYEQYF. The DNA of the CDR3 is TGTGCCAGCAGTCCGACAGGGGAAACCTACGAGCAGTACTTC.

J is TRBJ2-7 and V is TRBV4-3; 7 nucleotides align to TRBD1. V lost 0 bases to trimming and J lost 4 bases; unmatched junction nucleotides: 15. This CDR3 comprises 18 residues. Germline-derived CDR1 and CDR2 are LGHNA and YSLEER. DNA for the CDR3: TGCGCCAGCAGCCAAGACTTACCTGGTATTGAGGGGGCTTACGAGCAGTACTTC. Amino acid sequence: CASSQDLPGIEGAYEQYF.

The chain has TRBV6-5 and TRBJ1-3; no clear D gene. Looked up from germline, CDR1 is MNHEY and CDR2 is SVGAGI. The CDR3 runs to 14 residues. V was trimmed by 3 bases and J by 0 bases, leaving 6 bases between them. The CDR3 is CASSYSYSGNTIYF. DNA for the CDR3: TGTGCCAGCAGTTATAGCTACTCTGGAAACACCATATATTTT.

V usage is TRBV9 and J usage is TRBJ2-7, with 8 bases that match TRBD1. Germline CDR1 reads SGDLS; CDR2 reads YYNGEE. The junction had 7 bases not matched to a gene; V was cut back by 4 bases and J by 4 bases. The CDR3 consists of 14 residues. The CDR3 is CASSTGGTGYEQYF. As DNA, the CDR3 is TGTGCCAGCAGCACAGGGGGAACGGGGTACGAGCAGTACTTC.

V usage is TRBV7-8 and J usage is TRBJ2-1, with D tentatively TRBD1 or TRBD2 (6 bases each). The germline CDR1 and CDR2 sequences are SGHVS and FQNEAQ. This CDR3 spans 14 amino acids. The ends were cut back, 1 base at V and 7 bases at J, with 11 bases in the middle. The CDR3 is CASSLVWGANEQFF. In DNA form, the CDR3 reads TGTGCCAGCAGCTTAGTTTGGGGGGCAAATGAGCAGTTCTTC.

This clone came up once. The chain joins TRBV27 to TRBJ2-7, with no clear D. The CDR3 totals 13 residues. Germline CDR1 reads MNHEY; CDR2 reads SMNVEV (reference sequence). The V and J ends lost 5 bases and 4 bases respectively, with 12 bases between them. The CDR3 loop reads CASSTSDGYEQYF. DNA for the CDR3: TGTGCCAGCAGTACCTCGGACGGTTACGAGCAGTACTTC.

In this sample, this clone turned up once. The chain joins TRBV13 to TRBJ2-5, with TRBD2 as a possible D gene (5 bases). CDR1 and CDR2 from the germline V gene are PRHDT and FYEKMQ (reference sequence). V shed 0 bases and J shed 5 bases, with 13 bases lying between them. The CDR3 contains 15 residues. The DNA for the CDR3 is TGTGCCAGCAGCTTAGGAGGGAGCCTTTGGGAGACCCAGTACTTC. It yields the protein CASSLGGSLWETQYF.

Notes on this clone: Other DNA sequences from this sample encode an identical CDR3 as well. The J gene is TRBJ2-7, the V gene TRBV5-4; tentative D call: TRBD1 (5 bases). This CDR3 comprises 12 residues. Germline CDR1 is SGHNT and CDR2 is YYREEE (reference sequence). Trimming removed 5 bases at V and 0 bases at J, with 6 bases between. DNA for the CDR3: TGTGCCAGCAGTGACAGCTCCTACGAGCAGTACTTC. This translates into CASSDSSYEQYF.